This T cell receptor beta chain was identified during a study of blood T cell repertoires in COVID-19. The overall study: T cells, B-cell-depleted T cells, or PBMCs provided the cDNA or gDNA that served as material.

Original methodology: Researchers report that nucleated cell counts were estimated from reference gene primer amplification. Measured with immunoSEQ multiplex PCR; TCRdb has only the in-frame clones, and not every one. D and trimming were read from the DNA, whereas the V and J calls and clone size are those reported in that table. The sample gives roughly 180,000 clones, 75% to 90% of which show up once; 8.2% is in the top ten. Trimming left V 2 bases short and J 1 base short, with 8 bases between. Germline CDR1 and CDR2: KGHSH and LQKENI. The CDR3 is made up of 14 amino acids. The rearrangement uses TRBV18 and TRBJ1-1; tentative D call: TRBD1 (6 bases). What was sequenced was peripheral blood. This clonotype originated in a woman aged 55-70 years with acute or convalescent COVID-19. The DNA for the CDR3 is TGTGCCAGCTCACCAACACAGGGGAACACTGAAGCTTTCTTT. It codes for CASSPTQGNTEAFF.